This T cell receptor beta chain came from a study of blood T cells in healthy people across ages. Healthy Caucasians from Russia aged roughly 6 to 95 served as donors. There were at least 5.5 micrograms of total RNA extracted from every sample. Primers used in a second PCR of about 6 to 11 cycles were a sample-barcoded 5' primer and a J-beta primer mix. Unique molecular identifiers of 12 random nucleotides labeled each cDNA. TCRdb re-derived calls from the 5' RACE reads in MiXCR, one entry per CDR3 protein. The repertoire consists of around 620,000 distinct CDR3 sequences, with 27% occurring once and the leading ten covering under 20%. J lost 1 base, V lost 6 bases, and 9 bases had no gene match. There are 16 residues in the CDR3. Germline-derived CDR1 and CDR2 are SGHNT and YYREEE (reference sequence).

The genes are TRBV5-4 and TRBJ2-3; 9 bases line up with TRBD2. The source of this sequence is a woman in her 70s in good health. Sequences were obtained from blood. CDR3 protein: CASTLSGGRGTDTQYF. Written as DNA, the CDR3 is TGTGCCAGCACCCTAAGCGGGGGGCGGGGCACAGATACGCAGTATTTT.